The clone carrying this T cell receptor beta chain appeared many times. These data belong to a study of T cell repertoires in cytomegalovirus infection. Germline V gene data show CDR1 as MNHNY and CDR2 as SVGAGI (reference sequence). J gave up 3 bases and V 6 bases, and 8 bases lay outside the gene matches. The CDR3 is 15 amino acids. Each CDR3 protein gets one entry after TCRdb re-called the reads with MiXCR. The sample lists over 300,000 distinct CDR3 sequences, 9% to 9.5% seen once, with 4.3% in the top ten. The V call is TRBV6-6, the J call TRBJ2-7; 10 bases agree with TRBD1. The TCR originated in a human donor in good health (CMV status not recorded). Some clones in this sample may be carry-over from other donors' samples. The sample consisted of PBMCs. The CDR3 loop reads CASRSGQGGVYEQYF. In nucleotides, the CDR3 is TGTGCCAGCAGGTCAGGACAGGGGGGGGTCTACGAGCAGTACTTC.